This TCR beta chain is from a study of blood T cell repertoires in COVID-19. For the study at large: From T cells, B-cell-depleted T cells, or PBMCs came the material, which was cDNA or gDNA.

Authors' analysis steps: For nucleated cells, counts were estimated from reference gene primer amplification. Repertoires were generated with immunoSEQ multiplex PCR, while TCRdb's copy carries only in-frame clones and drops some. That table supplies the V and J calls and clone size; D and trimming were determined from the DNA. This sample has about 360,000 clones, with 70% to 90% found just once. The V gene's germline CDR1 is MDHEN and CDR2 SYDVKM. This CDR3 has 16 residues. Losses at the gene ends were 7 bases for V and 5 bases for J; bases not matched to a gene: 13. Residents of about two dozen US areas, aged roughly 18 to 89 years, made up the participants.

The source is a man in his thirties or forties who had recovered from COVID-19. Sequencing was carried out using PBMCs or T cells enriched from blood (not recorded which). This chain joins TRBV28 and TRBJ2-5, with 10 bases fitting TRBD2. The CDR3 nucleotides read TGTGCCAGCACCTCTATTGGGACTAGCGTATTTGAGACCCAGTACTTC. This gives the protein CASTSIGTSVFETQYF.